This T cell receptor beta chain was sequenced for a study of T-cell memory formation after mild COVID-19 (dated by TCRdb to the early 2020s). For the study in its entirety: Most TCR sequence clusters were specific to one of the two donors. T-cell clones expanding and contracting after mild COVID-19 in two donors were tracked by longitudinal TCRalpha and TCRbeta repertoire sequencing. Two young, previously healthy adult volunteers made up the cohort, one male and one female.

At the junction V is shortened by 6 bases and J by 4 bases, with 19 bases in between. Reading the germline V gene gives CDR1 MGHRA and CDR2 YSYEKL. The CDR3 spans 16 residues, from the cysteine through the phenylalanine. Of all the DNA, just the CDR3 is kept, 48 bases in frame from base 1. Overall study outcomes, separate from this receptor: Clones that contracted from day 15 to 85 showed balanced CD4/CD8 phenotypes, whereas a second wave of clones that expanded from day 15 to 37 leaned towards CD4+. Contracting CD4+ clones turned up mainly in the CM and EM memory subsets, whereas EMRA was where CD8+ clones were enriched. SARS-CoV-2 specificity was not confirmed for the second-wave clones peaking on day 37. The detection of some responding clones in pre-infection memory suggests that pre-existing cross-reactive memory T cells joined the SARS-CoV-2 response. Only two mild cases were covered by the study, and larger cohorts that include severe cases with pre-infection samples were considered necessary.

This clonotype was seen a few times. Its target antigen remains unknown. There are no base qualities to consult, and no much larger clone falls within one base. Ficoll-Paque density gradient centrifugation was used to isolate PBMCs. The sequencer listed for this sample is Illumina NovaSeq 6000. TCRalpha and TCRbeta cDNA libraries were built by 5'RACE with constant-segment primers, adding sample barcodes and unique molecular identifiers. Trizol reagent was used to extract RNA from every sample. Library amplification was performed in two PCR steps, and a second sample barcode and Illumina TruSeq adapters were introduced in the second step. Sequencing of libraries was performed on an Illumina NovaSeq with 2 x 150 bp paired-end reads. Turning to the authors' computational methods: Demultiplexing of reads and collapsing into UMI-guided consensus sequences were performed with migec v1.2.7. Using mixcr v2.1.11, UMI consensuses were aligned to TRA and TRB V and J templates and then assembled into clonotypes. A clonotype was counted as expanded or contracted only if both edgeR and NoisET called the change significant, with noise models trained on biological replicates. For edgeR calls, a false discovery rate-adjusted p below 0.01 and a log2 fold-change threshold of 1 were applied. As an exploratory analysis of dynamics, max-normalized trajectories of the 1000 most abundant clonotypes were examined by PCA with hierarchical clustering. Each responding clone was given a CD4 or CD8 phenotype based on the CD4+ and CD8+ repertoires, which had been sequenced separately. TCRdb took the public reads, trimmed them with fastp at Q25, ran MiXCR for clone calling and kept in-frame beta chains. A single entry per CDR3 protein holds the most common genes and DNA from its merged rows. What appears here as the V and J calls and clone size reflects TCRdb's work, not the paper's. Recorded for this sample are about 270,000 distinct CDR3 sequences; 15% to 20% of them occurred a single time. The top ten clonotypes cover roughly 25% of the sample.

The receptor chain draws on TRBV4-1 and TRBJ1-5, with a weak D call of TRBD1 (5 bases match). Material: PBMCs or a T cell subset sorted from them (not recorded which). The receptor comes from a man between 18 and 29 years old who had mild COVID-19 (a few samples of this study predate the infection). The sample titles of this study are shuffled in the database, so cell type and time point are left out; the donor was told from shared clones. The CDR3 loop reads CASSLGGEPINQPQHF. The DNA reads TGCGCCAGCAGTCTGGGGGGGGAACCAATTAATCAGCCCCAGCATTTT.